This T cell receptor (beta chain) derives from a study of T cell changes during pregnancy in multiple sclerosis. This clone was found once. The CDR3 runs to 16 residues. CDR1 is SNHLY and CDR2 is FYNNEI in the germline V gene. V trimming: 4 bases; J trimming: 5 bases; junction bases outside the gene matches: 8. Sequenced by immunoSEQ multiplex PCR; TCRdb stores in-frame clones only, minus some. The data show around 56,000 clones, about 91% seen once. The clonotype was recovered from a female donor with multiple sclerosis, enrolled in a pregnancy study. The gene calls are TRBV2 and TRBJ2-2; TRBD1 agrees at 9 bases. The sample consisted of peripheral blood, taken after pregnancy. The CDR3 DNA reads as TGTGCCAGCAGTGTACCCCGGGACAGGGCTACCGGGGAGCTGTTTTTT. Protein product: CASSVPRDRATGELFF.